Each of the 29 T cell receptor beta chains below was sequenced from the same sample in a study of human T cells and chemical hapten exposure. TCRdb redid the calling of the RACE reads with MiXCR, one entry per CDR3 protein. The table records 60,000 or so distinct CDR3 sequences, roughly 10% of them present only once. As to time point: pre-sensitization, week 0. Specified treatment: therapeutic diphenylcyclopropenone sensitization with weekly scalp DPC. Sequences were derived from whole blood, sampled in connection with sensitization to the hapten diphenylcyclopropenone (DPC). These receptors originate from a man between 35 and 55 years old with alopecia areata. Some clones in this sample may be carry-over from other donors' samples.

CDR3 in DNA: TGTGCCAGCAGTTACTCGAGAAGCTCGGCTAGCGGCAATGAGCAGTTCTTC. This sequence encodes CASSYSRSSASGNEQFF. The chain carries TRBV6-2 or TRBV6-3 and TRBJ2-1; 7 bases align to TRBD2. The CDR3 length is 17 residues. The germline V gene encodes CDR1 MNHEY and CDR2 SVGEGT. The J segment lost 6 bases and the V segment lost 0 bases, leaving 11 bases of the junction unmatched.

This clonotype was detected only a few times. The chain couples TRBV6-1 to TRBJ2-7; a weak D match, TRBD1 (6 bases). Germline V CDR1 and CDR2: MNHNS, SASEGT. The CDR3 consists of 15 residues. Trimming took off 4 bases at V and 5 bases at J, with 18 bases between the two ends. The chain's CDR3 is CASSGQQGFRDEQYF. In DNA form, the CDR3 reads TGTGCCAGCAGTGGACAACAGGGATTTAGGGACGAGCAGTACTTC.

The chain uses TRBV28 and TRBJ2-1, with 10 bases lining up with TRBD2. This CDR3 region has 13 residues. V was pared by 8 bases and J by 8 bases, with 6 bases of the junction left unmatched. CDR1 and CDR2 from the germline V gene are MDHEN and SYDVKM. This CDR3 is CASVGSGRHEQFF. CDR3 bases: TGTGCCAGCGTAGGTAGCGGGAGGCATGAGCAGTTCTTC.

CDR3: CASSESPRADTQYF. In nucleotides, the CDR3 is TGCGCCAGCAGTGAGTCGCCCAGGGCAGATACGCAGTATTTT. This chain joins TRBV10-1 and TRBJ2-3, with TRBD1 as a possible D gene (5 bases). CDR1 and CDR2 from the germline V gene are WNHNN and SYGVQD (reference sequence). This CDR3 has 14 residues. The V end was cut by 0 bases, the J end by 4 bases, with 8 bases between.

The chain employs TRBV7-2 and TRBJ2-3, with D possibly TRBD1 on 5 matching bases. Trimming removed 5 bases from V and 11 bases from J, with 11 bases in between. The CDR3 contains 11 residues. Germline CDR1 and CDR2: SGHTA and FQGNSA. The CDR3 bases are TGTGCCAGCAGCCCAGAAAGGGGGCAGTATTTT. It encodes CASSPERGQYF.

This clonotype was seen a handful of times. This rearrangement joins TRBV6-4 to TRBJ2-1, with 10 bases lining up with TRBD2. CDR3 length equals 14 residues. The trim removed 2 bases at V and 9 bases at J, leaving 4 bases unmatched. Germline CDR1 and CDR2: MRHNA and SNTAGT. CDR3 bases: TGTGCCAGCAGTGACGGATGGACTAGCGGTGAGCAGTTCTTC. Translating it yields CASSDGWTSGEQFF.

This clonotype was detected ten times or more. The J gene is TRBJ2-2, the V gene TRBV5-1; the D call may be TRBD1 or TRBD2 (9 bases each). This CDR3 spans 20 amino acids. Trimming removed 4 bases at V and 3 bases at J, with 28 bases between. Germline values: CDR1 SGHRS, CDR2 YFSETQ. The CDR3 DNA sequence: TGCGCCAGCAGCACCGGGACAGGGCTATTAGCGGGAGCTTACACCGGGGAGCTGTTTTTT. It specifies CASSTGTGLLAGAYTGELFF.

The gene calls are TRBV20-1 and TRBJ2-1; 8 nucleotides match TRBD2. This CDR3 comprises 14 residues. Looked up from germline, CDR1 is DFQATT and CDR2 is SNEGSKA (reference sequence). Trimming took 3 bases from V and 4 from J; bases not matched to a gene: 5. The CDR3 loop is CSARVSGVYNEQFF. In nucleotides, the CDR3 is TGCAGTGCTAGGGTTAGCGGGGTTTACAATGAGCAGTTCTTC.

At least ten counts were recorded for this clonotype. The genes are TRBV12-3 or TRBV12-4 and TRBJ2-2; D might be TRBD1 (5 bases). The CDR3 is 14 residues long. Trimming shortened V by 3 bases and J by 2 bases, and 7 bases separated the two germline ends. The CDR3 protein is CASSFDRNTGELFF. CDR3 DNA: TGTGCCAGCAGTTTCGACAGAAACACCGGGGAGCTGTTTTTT.

The V call is TRBV2, the J call TRBJ2-5, with D unresolved. CDR3 size: 13 residues. Germline V gene data show CDR1 as SNHLY and CDR2 as FYNNEI. V lost 9 bases, J lost 4 bases, and 15 bases lay in between. The CDR3 loop reads CARRRLTTETQYF. DNA for the CDR3: TGTGCCAGACGGCGGCTGACCACAGAGACCCAGTACTTC. Filled out from reference TRBV2 and TRBJ2-5, the complete variable domain reads EPEVTQTPSHQVTQMGQEVILRCVPISNHLYFYWYRQILGQKVEFLVSFYNNEISEKSEIFDDQFSVERPDGSNFTLKIRSTKLEDSAMYFCARRRLTTETQYFGPGTRLLVL.

The chain links TRBV5-1 to TRBJ2-1; the D is unclear. Germline V gives CDR1 SGHRS, CDR2 YFSETQ. Trimming took 0 bases from V and 5 from J, leaving 9 bases between them. The CDR3 extends over 14 amino acids. This CDR3 is CASSLVKGNNEQFF. CDR3 sequence (DNA): TGCGCCAGCAGCTTGGTAAAGGGCAACAATGAGCAGTTCTTC.

This clonotype occurred a few times. This sequence joins TRBV2 and TRBJ1-6; D uncertain. The CDR3 length is 12 residues. From germline, CDR1 is SNHLY and CDR2 FYNNEI. The ends were cut back, 6 bases at V and 11 bases at J, with 11 bases in the middle. The DNA for the CDR3 is TGTGCCAGCAGGCCGTCCAATACACCCCTCCACTTT. It codes for CASRPSNTPLHF. The variable domain in full, with the rest retrieved from reference TRBV2 and TRBJ1-6, is EPEVTQTPSHQVTQMGQEVILRCVPISNHLYFYWYRQILGQKVEFLVSFYNNEISEKSEIFDDQFSVERPDGSNFTLKIRSTKLEDSAMYFCASRPSNTPLHFGNGTRLTVT.

This clonotype was detected ten times or more. For the CDR3, the DNA is TGTGCCAGCAGCCGGACTGGAGGGGGATTTGGGGCCAACGTCCTGACTTTC. The encoded protein is CASSRTGGGFGANVLTF. The V gene is TRBV7-9, the J gene TRBJ2-6, with D perhaps matching TRBD1 or TRBD2 (6 bases each). CDR3 length equals 17 residues. The germline V and J ends were trimmed by 5 bases and 3 bases, with 17 bases remaining between them. Germline CDR1 reads SEHNR; CDR2 reads FQNEAQ (reference sequence).

The chain joins TRBV7-9 to TRBJ2-7; 8 bases map to TRBD1. The CDR3 totals 14 residues. Losses at the gene ends were 3 bases for V and 5 bases for J; bases not matched to a gene: 6. The germline gives CDR1 SEHNR, CDR2 FQNEAQ (reference sequence). The chain's CDR3 is CASSFRTGSNEQYF. For the CDR3, the DNA is TGTGCCAGCAGCTTTCGGACAGGGAGCAACGAGCAGTACTTC.

As regards this clonotype: With a much larger clone just one base away, this may be a read error. The rearrangement uses TRBV5-5 and TRBJ1-2, with D unresolved. V gave up 4 bases and J gave up 2 bases, with 9 bases separating them. The germline CDR1 and CDR2 sequences are SGHKS and YYEKEE (reference sequence). This CDR3 region has 13 residues. CDR3 protein: CASSLEINYGYTF. CDR3 in DNA: TGTGCCAGCAGCCTGGAGATAAACTATGGCTACACCTTC.

The chain employs TRBV20-1 and TRBJ2-1, with 7 bases fitting TRBD1. CDR3 size: 15 residues. V was clipped by 4 bases and J by 2 bases; unmatched bases: 8. Germline CDR1 DFQATT, CDR2 SNEGSKA (reference sequence). CDR3 DNA: TGCAGTGCTAAATACGACAGGGACGCCTACAATGAGCAGTTCTTC. Translation: CSAKYDRDAYNEQFF.

This clonotype came up many times. The chain joins TRBV6-1 to TRBJ1-1; no definite D call. CDR1 is MNHNS, CDR2 SASEGT, per germline. V gave up 0 bases and J gave up 1 base, with 12 bases separating them. The CDR3 is made up of 16 amino acids. CDR3 sequence (DNA): TGTGCCAGCAGTGAAGCGCAGTGGCGGACGAACACTGAAGCTTTCTTT. It encodes CASSEAQWRTNTEAFF.

This clonotype was found many times. This chain links TRBV5-4 with TRBJ2-5; possibly TRBD1 or TRBD2 for D (5 bases each). The CDR3 sequence is 13 residues long. The germline V gene encodes CDR1 SGHNT and CDR2 YYREEE (reference sequence). V was pared by 3 bases and J by 5 bases, with 11 bases between. The CDR3 DNA reads TGTGCCAGCAGCTCGCAGGGCGGGGAGACCCAGTACTTC. Protein product: CASSSQGGETQYF.

This clonotype was counted ten times or more. The genes are TRBV7-7 and TRBJ2-5, with TRBD2 matching over 7 bases. Germline-derived CDR1 and CDR2 are SSHAT and FNYEAQ (reference sequence). J lost 3 bases, V lost 1 base, and 5 bases had no gene match. The CDR3 sequence is 15 residues long. The CDR3 DNA sequence: TGTGCCAGCAGCTTAGAGGCTAGCGGTGAAGAGACCCAGTACTTC. Its protein is CASSLEASGEETQYF.

Ten or more counts support this clonotype. The V call is TRBV2, the J call TRBJ2-7; D is unresolved. V lost 9 bases and J lost 2, with 14 bases in between. CDR1 and CDR2 (germline): SNHLY, FYNNEI. The CDR3 sequence is 13 residues long. The CDR3 DNA reads as TGTGCCAGTCGCCCGATAGATACCTACGAGCAGTACTTC. Translation gives CASRPIDTYEQYF.

This clonotype was recorded at least ten times. The gene calls are TRBV25-1 and TRBJ2-7; D not certain. Germline V gene sequence: CDR1 MGHDK, CDR2 SYGVNS. The germline V and J ends were trimmed by 8 bases and 0 bases, with 14 bases remaining between them. This CDR3 region has 14 residues. CDR3 amino acids: CASGRASLSYEQYF. In nucleotides, the CDR3 is TGTGCCAGCGGAAGGGCGTCACTCTCCTACGAGCAGTACTTC.

To note about this clonotype: Possible read error: a much larger clone is one base away. J is TRBJ2-3 and V is TRBV20-1, with TRBD2 matching over 11 bases. The CDR3 extends over 15 amino acids. V was pared by 0 bases and J by 11 bases, with 10 bases of the junction left unmatched. CDR1 and CDR2 (germline): DFQATT, SNEGSKA (reference sequence). In DNA, the CDR3 is TGCAGTGCTAGAGAAGGGAAACTAGCGGGAGTTCTGCAGTATTTT. Its translation is CSAREGKLAGVLQYF.

The chain recombines TRBV7-3 with TRBJ1-6; TRBD1 might be the D (5 bases). With 0 bases removed from V and 9 bases from J, the gap between germline ends came to 12 bases. The CDR3 covers 15 residues. Germline CDR1 reads SGHTA; CDR2 reads FQGTGA. The CDR3 loop is CASSLTGDKGSPLHF. CDR3 in DNA: TGTGCCAGCAGCTTAACGGGGGATAAGGGTTCACCCCTCCACTTT.

This clonotype came up many times. The chain carries TRBV7-6 and TRBJ2-2; D uncertain. The CDR3 length is 13 residues. V was trimmed by 2 bases and J by 5 bases, leaving 6 bases between them. Germline CDR1 is SGHVS and CDR2 is FNYEAQ. CDR3 DNA: TGTGCCAGCAGCTTAACCGGGACCGGGGAGCTGTTTTTT. This sequence encodes CASSLTGTGELFF. Filled out from reference TRBV7-6 and TRBJ2-2, the complete variable domain reads GAGVSQSPRYKVTKRGQDVALRCDPISGHVSLYWYRQALGQGPEFLTYFNYEAQQDKSGLPNDRFSAERPEGSISTLTIQRTEQRDSAMYRCASSLTGTGELFFGEGSRLTVL.

This clonotype was seen many times. The chain couples TRBV2 to TRBJ2-1, with D unresolved. Trimming stripped 4 bases from V and 6 bases from J, with 10 bases between. The CDR3 has 13 amino acids. Germline values: CDR1 SNHLY, CDR2 FYNNEI. As DNA, the CDR3 is TGTGCCAGCAGTGCGAATAGTGCCAATGAGCAGTTCTTC. It translates to CASSANSANEQFF. Using reference TRBV2 and TRBJ2-1 for the parts outside the CDR3, the full variable domain is EPEVTQTPSHQVTQMGQEVILRCVPISNHLYFYWYRQILGQKVEFLVSFYNNEISEKSEIFDDQFSVERPDGSNFTLKIRSTKLEDSAMYFCASSANSANEQFFGPGTRLTVL.

The gene calls are TRBV27 and TRBJ1-6; D not certain. CDR1 and CDR2 (germline): MNHEY, SMNVEV (reference sequence). The CDR3 loop spans 12 amino acids. V was clipped by 4 bases and J by 8 bases, with 6 bases between them. The CDR3 loop is CASSSLYSPLHF. CDR3 DNA: TGTGCCAGCAGTTCCCTTTATTCACCCCTCCACTTT.

In its sample, this clonotype was seen a few times. The rearrangement uses TRBV28 and TRBJ1-5, with 7 nucleotides matching TRBD1. The ends lost 5 bases at V and 3 bases at J; junction bases unmatched: 13. The CDR3 length is 17 residues. The germline CDR1 and CDR2 sequences are MDHEN and SYDVKM. The CDR3: CASSPTGLEQLNQPQHF. The CDR3 coding sequence is TGTGCCAGCAGTCCGACAGGGCTAGAACAACTCAATCAGCCCCAGCATTTT.

This clonotype was counted at least ten times. The CDR3 coding sequence is TGTGCCAGCTCACCCTTTCAGAACACTGAAGCTTTCTTT. This codes for CASSPFQNTEAFF. The chain is built from TRBV18 and TRBJ1-1; D uncertain. The CDR3 sequence is 13 residues long. V was clipped by 3 bases and J by 1 base, with 6 bases between them. Germline lookup yields CDR1 KGHSH and CDR2 LQKENI. The entire variable domain, with the rest obtained from reference TRBV18 and TRBJ1-1, is as follows: NAGVMQNPRHLVRRRGQEARLRCSPMKGHSHVYWYRQLPEEGLKFMVYLQKENIIDESGMPKERFSAEFPKEGPSILRIQQVVRGDSAAYFCASSPFQNTEAFFGQGTRLTVV.

This clonotype has at least ten counts. This rearrangement joins TRBV20-1 to TRBJ2-1; D unclear. CDR3 length: 16 amino acids. Germline V CDR1 and CDR2: DFQATT, SNEGSKA (reference sequence). The V end lost 0 bases, the J end lost 1 base, and 13 bases lay between the germline ends. The CDR3 loop reads CSARDPRSGSYNEQFF. The CDR3 DNA is TGCAGTGCTAGAGATCCACGCTCTGGGTCCTACAATGAGCAGTTCTTC.